This T cell receptor (beta chain) was recovered during a study of Graves' ophthalmopathy and Graves' hyperthyroidism. Background on the study: Stable hyperthyroidism referred to disease that showed no ophthalmopathy within 18 months of follow-up. Findings and caveats of the study: Sensitivity reached nearly 71% and specificity roughly 72% when the model predicted ophthalmopathy progression. In blood appeared most of the expanded thyroid clonotypes whose frequency exceeded 0.001.

CDR3 regions of TCR beta were amplified from RNA transcripts. First-round RT-PCR relied on HTBI primers, and a second-round multiplex PCR came next. TCRdb reprocessed the multiplex PCR reads via MiXCR and lists one record per CDR3 protein. The profile covers about 500,000 distinct CDR3 sequences, with about 35% appearing a single time and 4% to 5% taken by the ten largest. Excluded were patients with other autoimmune diseases, uncontrolled infections, pregnancy or lactation. Note on this clonotype: The antigen remains unidentified.

CDR1 and CDR2 (germline): MDHEN, SYDVKM. CDR3 size: 12 residues. This rearrangement joins TRBV28 to TRBJ1-6; TRBD1 aligns across 9 bases. The TCR was taken from an adult man with Graves' hyperthyroidism. Sequencing input: peripheral blood or thyroid tissue (not recorded which). The CDR3 is CVTGGMNSPLHF. The CDR3 nucleotides read TGTGTGACAGGGGGAATGAATTCACCCCTCCACTTT.